These T cell receptor beta chains were read from a single sample in a study of spatial heterogeneity in lung cancer. TCRdb itself ran the 5' RACE reads through MiXCR, one entry per CDR3 protein. Found here are about 9,800 distinct CDR3 sequences, about 6% of them singletons; the top ten hold 10%. The sequencing used lung tumor tissue, collected at surgery. The receptors come from a male donor with early-stage non-small cell lung cancer. Each CDR3 is given with its conserved first and last residue. A D gene is named only where the DNA matches it firmly. Rows may omit the clone size; those that give it use once, few, many or a size class.

CDR3 length	V gene	J gene	D gene	clone size	CDR3 protein	CDR3 DNA
13	TRBV27	TRBJ2-7	NA	many	CASAISGAREQYF	TGTGCCAGCGCCATCTCAGGGGCGCGGGAGCAGTACTTC
21	TRBV28	TRBJ2-6	NA	many	CASSSPRQGPVLLGRANVLTF	TGTGCCAGCAGTTCCCCCCGTCAGGGCCCAGTCCTCCTGGGTAGGGCCAACGTCCTGACTTTC
13	TRBV20-1	TRBJ2-2	NA	many	CSATGAGTGELFF	TGCAGTGCTACCGGTGCCGGGACCGGGGAGCTGTTTTTT
14	TRBV6-5	TRBJ1-5	NA	many	CASSPPGWEQPQHF	TGTGCCAGCAGTCCCCCGGGATGGGAGCAGCCCCAGCATTTT
14	TRBV10-1	TRBJ1-4	NA	many	CASSAGGVGGKLFF	TGCGCCAGCAGTGCAGGCGGGGTCGGCGGAAAACTGTTTTTT
14	TRBV20-1	TRBJ2-5	TRBD2	few	CSVARSGSQETQYF	TGCAGTGTAGCCCGTAGCGGGAGCCAAGAGACCCAGTACTTC
18	TRBV10-3	TRBJ2-3	TRBD2	large	CAISESIMGLADTDTQYF	TGTGCCATCAGTGAGTCTATAATGGGGCTAGCGGACACAGATACGCAGTATTTT
13	TRBV20-1	TRBJ1-1	TRBD1	many	CSALGQGGGEAFF	TGCAGTGCTCTCGGACAGGGAGGGGGTGAAGCTTTCTTT
16	TRBV15	TRBJ1-1	NA	many	CATSVELLRMNTEAFF	TGTGCCACCAGCGTGGAACTCCTTAGGATGAACACTGAAGCTTTCTTT
13	TRBV10-3	TRBJ1-1	TRBD1	NA	CAARQGLNTEAFF	TGTGCCGCCCGACAGGGCCTGAACACTGAAGCTTTCTTT
15	TRBV7-8	TRBJ1-2	NA	NA	CASSKGDLLSYGYTF	TGTGCCAGCAGCAAAGGGGACTTATTGTCCTATGGCTACACCTTC
14	TRBV7-2	TRBJ2-2	NA	medium-sized	CASSPGRATGELFF	TGTGCCAGCAGCCCCGGCAGGGCCACCGGGGAGCTGTTTTTT
20	TRBV14	TRBJ2-3	TRBD2	many	CASSRLRAGGPDSLTDTQYF	TGTGCCAGCAGCCGCTTAAGGGCGGGAGGGCCGGACTCTCTGACAGATACGCAGTATTTT
15	TRBV5-1	TRBJ1-2	TRBD1	many	CASSLAQGAVNGYTF	TGCGCCAGCAGCTTGGCGCAGGGGGCAGTCAATGGCTACACCTTC
16	TRBV12-3/TRBV12-4	TRBJ1-3	NA	many	CASSRRTGTGGNTIYF	TGTGCCAGCAGTCGACGGACCGGGACGGGAGGAAACACCATATATTTT
13	TRBV12-3/TRBV12-4	TRBJ2-1	TRBD2	medium-sized	CASSLGTSNEQFF	TGTGCCAGCAGTTTGGGGACTAGCAATGAGCAGTTCTTC
19	TRBV7-9	TRBJ2-7	TRBD2	many	CASSYTTREGLTSPYEQYF	TGTGCCAGCAGCTATACCACCAGGGAGGGTCTCACTAGTCCCTACGAGCAGTACTTC
17	TRBV7-2	TRBJ2-3	NA	many	CASSLEAGVIGTDTQYF	TGTGCCAGCAGCTTAGAAGCAGGGGTTATAGGCACAGATACGCAGTATTTT
12	TRBV12-3/TRBV12-4	TRBJ2-7	NA	many	CASSLIIYEQYF	TGTGCCAGCAGTTTGATTATCTACGAGCAGTACTTC
13	TRBV28	TRBJ1-2	TRBD1	medium-sized	CASNLQGANGYTF	TGTGCCAGCAATCTCCAGGGGGCGAATGGCTACACCTTC
14	TRBV10-2	TRBJ1-5	TRBD1	many	CASTSDRNPQPQHF	TGCGCCAGCACCTCGGACAGGAACCCTCAGCCCCAGCATTTT
11	TRBV29-1	TRBJ1-2	NA	few	CSVRMGNGYTF	TGCAGCGTACGAATGGGGAATGGCTACACCTTC
16	TRBV3-1	TRBJ2-1	TRBD2	many	CASSQDWSGSASEQFF	TGTGCCAGCAGCCAAGATTGGAGCGGGAGCGCTTCCGAGCAGTTCTTC
11	TRBV20-1	TRBJ1-2	NA	medium-sized	CSVVTGFGYTF	TGCAGTGTCGTTACAGGGTTCGGCTACACCTTC
14	TRBV20-1	TRBJ1-5	NA	many	CSAFPTASNQPQHF	TGCAGTGCTTTTCCTACGGCGAGCAATCAGCCCCAGCATTTT
12	TRBV20-1	TRBJ1-2	NA	medium-sized	CSARGTERGYTF	TGCAGTGCTAGAGGGACGGAAAGGGGCTACACCTTC
16	TRBV24-1	TRBJ2-2	NA	many	CATSERRTADTGELFF	TGTGCCACCAGTGAACGTAGGACAGCCGACACCGGGGAGCTGTTTTTT
15	TRBV7-8	TRBJ2-3	TRBD1	many	CASSLARGRTDTQYF	TGTGCCAGCAGCTTAGCCAGGGGGCGCACAGATACGCAGTATTTT
16	TRBV12-3/TRBV12-4	TRBJ1-1	NA	medium-sized	CASKAGHYPSYTEAFF	TGTGCCAGCAAGGCAGGCCATTATCCTTCGTACACTGAAGCTTTCTTT
14	TRBV10-3	TRBJ1-2	NA	medium-sized	CAISDSAGEDGYTF	TGTGCCATCAGTGATAGTGCAGGAGAAGATGGCTACACCTTC
15	TRBV28	TRBJ1-6	TRBD1	many	CASSLRGTGGSPLHF	TGTGCCAGCAGTTTACGAGGGACAGGGGGTTCACCCCTCCACTTT
15	TRBV2	TRBJ2-1	TRBD1	NA	CASSERRQGYNEQFF	TGTGCCAGCAGTGAGAGGAGACAGGGGTACAATGAGCAGTTCTTC
16	TRBV5-1	TRBJ2-5	TRBD2	many	CATGTSGSLGQETQYF	TGCGCCACCGGGACTAGCGGGAGCCTGGGGCAAGAGACCCAGTACTTC
15	TRBV11-3	TRBJ2-5	NA	many	CASSPGTQNQETQYF	TGTGCCAGCAGCCCCGGGACACAGAACCAAGAGACCCAGTACTTC
12	TRBV28	TRBJ1-2	NA	many	CASSPQVYGYTF	TGTGCCAGCAGTCCACAGGTATATGGCTACACCTTC
15	TRBV20-1	TRBJ2-1	TRBD2	many	CSAWRESFTYNEQFF	TGCAGTGCTTGGCGGGAGAGTTTCACCTACAATGAGCAGTTCTTC
14	TRBV3-1	TRBJ2-1	TRBD1	many	CASSSGTGGREQFF	TGTGCCAGCAGCTCCGGGACAGGGGGCCGGGAGCAGTTCTTC
11	TRBV28	TRBJ1-4	NA	many	CASSLNEKLFF	TGTGCCAGCAGTTTGAATGAAAAACTGTTTTTT
18	TRBV20-1	TRBJ2-3	TRBD2	NA	CSAYPGTSGVTSTDTQYF	TGCAGTGCTTATCCCGGGACTAGCGGAGTTACTAGCACAGATACGCAGTATTTT
13	TRBV2	TRBJ2-4	NA	many	CASSEALRNIQYF	TGTGCCAGCAGTGAAGCGCTTCGGAACATTCAGTACTTC
14	TRBV5-1	TRBJ2-7	TRBD2	NA	CASSLLLAGAEQYF	TGCGCCAGCAGCTTGCTACTAGCGGGAGCCGAGCAGTACTTC
14	TRBV5-1	TRBJ1-5	TRBD1	medium-sized	CASSATGAGQPQHF	TGCGCCAGCAGCGCTACAGGGGCCGGTCAGCCCCAGCATTTT
16	TRBV12-3/TRBV12-4	TRBJ1-5	NA	many	CASSSRLLNSNQPQHF	TGTGCCAGCAGTTCCAGACTACTAAATAGCAATCAGCCCCAGCATTTT
15	TRBV4-1	TRBJ1-4	NA	many	CASSQDPGFDEKLFF	TGCGCCAGCAGCCAAGATCCGGGGTTTGACGAAAAACTGTTTTTT
16	TRBV10-2	TRBJ1-2	NA	many	CASSENNLGTNYGYTF	TGCGCCAGCAGTGAGAACAATTTAGGGACTAACTATGGCTACACCTTC
12	TRBV12-5	TRBJ2-1	NA	medium-sized	CASTGVYNEQFF	TGTGCTAGTACGGGGGTATACAATGAGCAGTTCTTC
13	TRBV28	TRBJ2-1	NA	many	CASGYYSYNEQFF	TGTGCCAGCGGGTACTACTCCTACAATGAGCAGTTCTTC
13	TRBV7-2	TRBJ1-2	NA	medium-sized	CASSLAEGYGYTF	TGTGCCAGCAGCTTAGCCGAAGGCTATGGCTACACCTTC
14	TRBV5-1	TRBJ1-1	TRBD1	many	CASSSDFGQAEAFF	TGCGCCAGCAGCTCCGACTTTGGACAGGCCGAAGCTTTCTTT
13	TRBV20-1	TRBJ2-7	NA	medium-sized	CSASKMQGDEQYF	TGCAGTGCTAGCAAGATGCAGGGAGACGAGCAGTACTTC
18	TRBV28	TRBJ2-1	NA	many	CASSSRILQGSTYNEQFF	TGTGCCAGCAGTTCAAGGATTTTACAGGGAAGCACCTACAATGAGCAGTTCTTC
15	TRBV12-5	TRBJ1-3	NA	many	CASGFSGGPGNTIYF	TGTGCTAGTGGTTTTTCTGGGGGGCCCGGAAACACCATATATTTT
13	TRBV3-1	TRBJ2-1	TRBD2	medium-sized	CASSQGERGIEFF	TGTGCCAGCAGCCAAGGGGAGCGGGGGATTGAGTTCTTC
16	TRBV15	TRBJ1-6	TRBD1	many	CATSGLKDRGNSPLHF	TGTGCCACCAGCGGGCTAAAGGACAGGGGAAATTCACCCCTCCACTTT